Each of the 29 T cell receptor beta chains below was sequenced from the same sample in a study of CD8+ T cells in alopecia areata. Sequencing relied on a cDNA template that was reverse transcribed from extracted RNA. Clones were sequenced by immunoSEQ multiplex PCR, and TCRdb holds only the in-frame ones, with some missing. Of more than 200,000 clones in the sample, roughly two thirds were seen once. This material consisted of CD4+ T cells sorted from blood, taken at week 0. These receptors all come from a human donor with alopecia areata.

This chain links TRBV5-1 with TRBJ2-2; D unclear. This CDR3 has 16 amino acids. The ends were cut back, 5 bases at V and 0 bases at J, with 14 bases in the middle. Germline values: CDR1 SGHRS, CDR2 YFSETQ. CDR3 coding DNA: TGCGCCAGCAGACCGCAAGCACTCGCGAACACCGGGGAGCTGTTTTTT. This sequence encodes CASRPQALANTGELFF.

This clone was observed a handful of times. The J gene is TRBJ2-1, the V gene TRBV29-1; the D call may be TRBD1 or TRBD2 (5 bases each). The CDR3 has 11 residues. Germline CDR1 reads SQVTM; CDR2 reads ANQGSEA. V was cut by 5 bases and J by 9 bases, with 11 bases left in between. The CDR3 protein is CSVRRDLEQFF. In DNA, the CDR3 is TGCAGCGTTCGCCGGGACCTTGAGCAGTTCTTC.

This rearrangement joins TRBV6-6 to TRBJ1-2, with 8 bases that match TRBD1. The J segment lost 4 bases and the V segment lost 2 bases, leaving 6 bases of the junction unmatched. From germline, CDR1 is MNHNY and CDR2 SVGAGI (reference sequence). The CDR3 has 15 amino acids. The CDR3 sequence is CASSYDRGFGYGYTF. CDR3 DNA sequence: TGTGCCAGCAGTTACGACAGGGGTTTCGGCTATGGCTACACCTTC.

There are a few counts of this clone. In DNA form, the CDR3 reads TGTGCCAGCAGCGTCGGCGGGGGGGACACAGATACGCAGTATTTT. Amino acids: CASSVGGGDTDTQYF. The J gene is TRBJ2-3, the V gene TRBV9; TRBD2 agrees at 9 bases. Germline CDR1 reads SGDLS; CDR2 reads YYNGEE. The CDR3 spans 15 residues. The ends lost 2 bases at V and 2 bases at J; junction bases unmatched: 3. The full variable domain, rest sourced from reference TRBV9 and TRBJ2-3, is DSGVTQTPKHLITATGQRVTLRCSPRSGDLSVYWYQQSLDQGLQFLIQYYNGEERAKGNILERFSAQQFPDLHSELNLSSLELGDSALYFCASSVGGGDTDTQYFGPGTRLTVL.

This clone showed up just once. The rearrangement links TRBV25-1 to TRBJ2-1, with a weak D call TRBD2 (5 bases). Germline CDR1 MGHDK, CDR2 SYGVNS. This CDR3 has 14 residues. V was trimmed by 7 bases and J by 4 bases, leaving 14 bases between them. CDR3 protein: CASIEHGEYNEQFF. The CDR3 region has the DNA TGTGCCAGCATCGAGCACGGGGAGTACAATGAGCAGTTCTTC. Full variable domain (remainder filled in from reference TRBV25-1 and TRBJ2-1): EADIYQTPRYLVIGTGKKITLECSQTMGHDKMYWYQQDPGMELHLIHYSYGVNSTEKGDLSSESTVSRIRTEHFPLTLESARPSHTSQYLCASIEHGEYNEQFFGPGTRLTVL.

J is TRBJ1-1 and V is TRBV30; D is perhaps TRBD1 (5 bases). V lost 5 bases to trimming and J lost 5 bases, with 15 bases between them. Germline CDR1 reads GTSNPN; CDR2 reads SVGIG (reference sequence). This CDR3 comprises 13 residues. CDR3 amino acids: CAWDRGSETEAFF. DNA of the CDR3: TGTGCCTGGGATAGGGGTTCGGAGACTGAAGCTTTCTTT.

The rearrangement links TRBV7-8 to TRBJ2-4; maybe TRBD2 (5 bases). Germline assignment: CDR1 SGHVS and CDR2 FQNEAQ. This CDR3 has 15 amino acids. With 3 bases removed from V and 2 bases from J, the gap between germline ends came to 11 bases. CDR3 region: CASSLRETSKNIQYF. For the CDR3, the DNA is TGTGCCAGCAGCTTGAGGGAAACGTCCAAAAACATTCAGTACTTC.

The rearrangement joins TRBV2 to TRBJ2-5; D gene unclear. This CDR3 is built from 13 residues. With 7 bases removed from V and 5 bases from J, the gap between germline ends came to 14 bases. Germline V gene sequence: CDR1 SNHLY, CDR2 FYNNEI. The CDR3 here is CASKLHQEETQYF. Written as DNA, the CDR3 is TGTGCCAGCAAATTGCACCAGGAGGAGACCCAGTACTTC.

This chain joins TRBV4-1 and TRBJ1-1; D might be TRBD1 (5 bases). CDR1 is MGHRA and CDR2 is YSYEKL in the germline V gene. The CDR3 covers 14 residues. V was cut by 4 bases and J by 3 bases, with 12 bases left in between. The CDR3 bases are TGCGCCAGCAGCCGAGGGGTCGGGGACACTGAAGCTTTCTTT. Translating it yields CASSRGVGDTEAFF.

The rearrangement uses TRBV5-1 and TRBJ2-5, with D perhaps matching TRBD1 or TRBD2 (5 bases each). CDR3 length: 14 amino acids. From germline, CDR1 is SGHRS and CDR2 YFSETQ. V lost 4 bases, J lost 4 bases, and 14 bases lay in between. In nucleotides, the CDR3 is TGCGCCAGCAGCCTCCCTGAGGGGCGAGAGACCCAGTACTTC. It specifies CASSLPEGRETQYF.

This chain joins TRBV29-1 and TRBJ2-3; 7 nucleotides match TRBD1. Per the germline V gene, CDR1 is SQVTM and CDR2 is ANQGSEA. V lost 6 bases to trimming and J lost 0 bases; unmatched junction nucleotides: 6. This CDR3 is built from 14 residues. CDR3 DNA: TGCAGCGTAGTAAGCAGGGGGAGCACAGATACGCAGTATTTT. Translated: CSVVSRGSTDTQYF.

This chain uses TRBV5-1 with TRBJ1-2; the match to TRBD1 covers 8 bases. V dropped 4 bases and J dropped 6; count of bases not matched to a gene: 5. Germline-derived CDR1 and CDR2 are SGHRS and YFSETQ. The CDR3 covers 13 residues. This chain's CDR3 is CASSPDRGNGYTF. In DNA, the CDR3 is TGCGCCAGCAGCCCCGACAGGGGAAATGGCTACACCTTC. Full variable domain (missing parts from reference TRBV5-1 and TRBJ1-2): KAGVTQTPRYLIKTRGQQVTLSCSPISGHRSVSWYQQTPGQGLQFLFEYFSETQRNKGNFPGRFSGRQFSNSRSEMNVSTLELGDSALYLCASSPDRGNGYTFGSGTRLTVV.

This clone was found a few times. The DNA of the CDR3 is TGTGCCAGCAGCTTAGTGAGAGGGAACTATGGCTACACCTTC. Translated, it gives CASSLVRGNYGYTF. The rearrangement joins TRBV7-9 to TRBJ1-2; D remains unclear. V was clipped by 1 base and J by 2 bases, with 8 bases between them. The CDR3 extends over 14 amino acids. Germline lookup yields CDR1 SEHNR and CDR2 FQNEAQ (reference sequence).

The chain carries TRBV30 and TRBJ1-5; maybe TRBD1 (5 bases). The CDR3 has 16 amino acids. Germline lookup yields CDR1 GTSNPN and CDR2 SVGIG (reference sequence). V lost 1 base, J lost 5 bases, and 18 bases lay in between. CDR3 in amino acids: CAWSGQGEGKYQPQHF. CDR3 coding DNA: TGTGCCTGGAGTGGCCAGGGAGAGGGGAAGTATCAGCCCCAGCATTTT.

The genes are TRBV29-1 and TRBJ2-5, with TRBD1 identical over 7 bases. J gave up 4 bases and V 4 bases, and 9 bases lay outside the gene matches. The CDR3 sequence is 14 residues long. Germline values: CDR1 SQVTM, CDR2 ANQGSEA. The CDR3 DNA sequence: TGCAGCGTTGCTTCGGGACAGTGGGGAGAGACCCAGTACTTC. Encoded protein: CSVASGQWGETQYF. Full variable domain (remainder filled in from reference TRBV29-1 and TRBJ2-5): SAVISQKPSRDICQRGTSLTIQCQVDSQVTMMFWYRQQPGQSLTLIATANQGSEATYESGFVIDKFPISRPNLTFSTLTVSNMSPEDSSIYLCSVASGQWGETQYFGPGTRLLVL.

This clone was counted a single time. The chain joins TRBV5-1 to TRBJ2-6, with D unclear. There are 13 residues in the CDR3. Germline V lookup: CDR1 SGHRS, CDR2 YFSETQ. V was pared by 6 bases and J by 4 bases, with 8 bases between. Written as DNA, the CDR3 is TGCGCCAGCAAGAAGGAGGGGGCCAACGTCCTGACTTTC. Its protein is CASKKEGANVLTF.

The gene calls are TRBV30 and TRBJ2-7; a weak D match, TRBD1 (6 bases). The germline V gene has CDR1 GTSNPN and CDR2 SVGIG (reference sequence). Trimming pared 1 base from V and 1 base from J, leaving 8 bases between. This CDR3 region has 13 residues. CDR3 region: CAWSGQASYEQYF. The CDR3, as DNA: TGTGCCTGGAGTGGACAGGCGTCCTACGAGCAGTACTTC.

The chain carries TRBV5-6 and TRBJ2-7; D call uncertain. Trimming removed 4 bases from V and 0 bases from J, with 14 bases in between. The CDR3 contains 15 residues. Germline assignment: CDR1 SGHDT and CDR2 YYEEEE. CDR3 in DNA: TGTGCCAGCAGCCTCGGACCCTCAAGCTCCTACGAGCAGTACTTC. It translates to CASSLGPSSSYEQYF.

As regards this clone: Other DNA sequences in the same sample also yield this CDR3. The CDR3 is CSVGSSGNTIYF. CDR3 DNA sequence: TGCAGCGTTGGGAGCTCTGGAAACACCATATATTTT. V usage is TRBV29-1 and J usage is TRBJ1-3, with D hard to call. The V end lost 4 bases, the J end lost 0 bases, and 4 bases lay between the germline ends. Germline V gene data show CDR1 as SQVTM and CDR2 as ANQGSEA. The CDR3 contains 12 residues.

The J gene is TRBJ2-5, the V gene TRBV7-3; D is possibly TRBD2 (6 bases). The CDR3 contains 13 residues. Germline V gene lookup returns CDR1 SGHTA and CDR2 FQGTGA. Trimming stripped 4 bases from V and 7 bases from J, with 13 bases between. The DNA for the CDR3 is TGTGCCAGCAGCTCCAGGGACTCTTGGACCCAGTACTTC. Translated: CASSSRDSWTQYF.

V gene TRBV6-5 combines with J gene TRBJ2-3; D gene uncertain. CDR1 is MNHEY and CDR2 is SVGAGI in the germline V gene. This CDR3 is 13 amino acids long. V was pared by 5 bases and J by 2 bases, with 8 bases between. The CDR3 here is CASSPPDTDTQYF. CDR3 nucleotide sequence: TGTGCCAGCAGTCCCCCCGACACAGATACGCAGTATTTT.

This clone was counted between two and nine times. Other DNA sequences of this sample code for an identical CDR3. The J gene is TRBJ1-1, the V gene TRBV29-1, with no clear D. The CDR3 loop spans 11 amino acids. Trimming left V 7 bases short and J 2 bases short, with 8 bases between. The germline V gene encodes CDR1 SQVTM and CDR2 ANQGSEA. The CDR3 nucleotides read TGCAGCGCGAGGTTAAACACTGAAGCTTTCTTT. Its protein product is CSARLNTEAFF.

The J gene is TRBJ2-5, the V gene TRBV5-1; D is undetermined. The V end was cut by 4 bases, the J end by 3 bases, with 10 bases between. There are 13 residues in the CDR3. Looked up from germline, CDR1 is SGHRS and CDR2 is YFSETQ. In nucleotides, the CDR3 is TGCGCCAGCAGCCCCTATCCCGAAGAGACCCAGTACTTC. Amino acid sequence: CASSPYPEETQYF. Drawing the rest from reference TRBV5-1 and TRBJ2-5, the complete variable domain is KAGVTQTPRYLIKTRGQQVTLSCSPISGHRSVSWYQQTPGQGLQFLFEYFSETQRNKGNFPGRFSGRQFSNSRSEMNVSTLELGDSALYLCASSPYPEETQYFGPGTRLLVL.

This clone was counted a few times. The CDR3 protein is CSVTTGGKNSPLHF. The CDR3 DNA sequence: TGCAGCGTAACGACAGGGGGTAAGAATTCACCCCTCCACTTT. The rearrangement links TRBV29-1 to TRBJ1-6; 9 positions agree with TRBD1. V shed 6 bases and J 7 bases; nucleotides not matched to a gene: 7. The germline gives CDR1 SQVTM, CDR2 ANQGSEA. CDR3 length: 14 residues.

The rearrangement joins TRBV30 to TRBJ2-3, with D perhaps assigned TRBD1 or TRBD2 (5 bases each). Per the germline V gene, CDR1 is GTSNPN and CDR2 is SVGIG (reference sequence). The CDR3 runs to 15 residues. V was shortened by 2 bases and J by 0 bases, with 12 bases between the two germline ends. In nucleotides, the CDR3 is TGTGCCTGGAGTTCCGGGACCCGGAGCACAGATACGCAGTATTTT. Translating it yields CAWSSGTRSTDTQYF.

The V call is TRBV4-3, the J call TRBJ2-1; D unclear. The V and J ends lost 1 base and 6 bases respectively, with 13 bases between them. CDR3 length equals 15 residues. Germline assignment: CDR1 LGHNA and CDR2 YSLEER. For the CDR3, the DNA is TGCGCCAGCAGCCAAGCAGGCCCGTCCGTCAATGAGCAGTTCTTC. Its translation: CASSQAGPSVNEQFF.

The genes are TRBV10-3 and TRBJ2-3, with TRBD2 as a possible D gene (5 bases). The CDR3 covers 15 residues. Trimming took off 3 bases at V and 1 base at J, with 11 bases between the two ends. Germline V CDR1 and CDR2: ENHRY, SYGVKD. CDR3 sequence: CAISDSPEGTDTQYF. The CDR3 DNA reads as TGTGCCATCAGTGACTCCCCGGAGGGCACAGATACGCAGTATTTT.

The gene calls are TRBV2 and TRBJ2-1; D is undetermined. The CDR3 runs to 11 residues. V lost 7 bases, J lost 9 bases, and 10 bases lay in between. Germline-derived CDR1 and CDR2 are SNHLY and FYNNEI. CDR3 sequence reads: CASKGTGEQFF. In nucleotides, the CDR3 is TGTGCCAGCAAGGGCACGGGTGAGCAGTTCTTC.

The chain links TRBV5-1 to TRBJ2-3; the D gene could be TRBD1 or TRBD2 (6 bases each). This CDR3 is built from 15 residues. CDR1 SGHRS and CDR2 YFSETQ come from the germline V gene. Trimming took off 3 bases at V and 0 bases at J, with 11 bases between the two ends. Here the CDR3 reads CASSSTGTSTDTQYF. CDR3 nucleotide sequence: TGCGCCAGCAGCTCAACAGGGACTAGCACAGATACGCAGTATTTT.